This T cell receptor (beta chain) appears in the sequencing data of a study of CD8+CD57+ T cells in acquired aplastic anemia. Study details: Healthy CD8+ samples averaged around 12 million reads.

The V and J ends lost 3 bases and 10 bases respectively, with 21 bases between them. From germline, CDR1 is LNHDA and CDR2 SQIVND (reference sequence). CDR3 length: 16 amino acids. Investigators profiled TCR beta VDJ and CDR3 from genomic DNA template. TCRdb ran MiXCR on the reads and lists one entry per CDR3 protein. Of about 170,000 distinct CDR3 sequences listed, 50% to 75% are singletons. About this clonotype itself: Its specificity is unknown.

Study-wide results and limits: Researchers report that twenty-nine CD8+ CDR3 sequences appeared in both patients and controls.

The receptor was derived from a human donor in good health. V and J are TRBV19 and TRBJ2-2; D perhaps matches TRBD1 (5 bases). The sequencing sample was made of sorted CD4+, CD8+, or CD8+CD57+ T cells (not recorded which) from PBMCs. As DNA, the CDR3 is TGTGCCAGTAGTATGGACGGTCCTAGGACACCCGAGGAGCTGTTTTTT. Amino acid sequence: CASSMDGPRTPEELFF.